What follows are 9 T cell receptor beta chains derived from one specimen sequenced in a study of blood T cell repertoires in COVID-19. Some clones are missing from TCRdb's copy, which holds only in-frame ones; the method was immunoSEQ multiplex PCR. Of fewer than 30,000 clones in the sample, roughly 89% are singletons; the top ten hold approximately 19%. The sequencing sample was made of peripheral blood. These receptors came from a human donor in a cohort sampled during active COVID-19.

The CDR3 loop is CASSQTRVDYEQYF. The CDR3, as DNA: TGTGCCAGCAGCCAGACAAGAGTGGACTACGAGCAGTACTTC. V and J are TRBV3-1 (or the pseudogene TRBV3-2) and TRBJ2-7; D gene ambiguous. This CDR3 region has 14 residues. Germline V gene sequence: CDR1 LGHDT, CDR2 YNNKEL (reference sequence). V was pared by 3 bases and J by 3 bases, with 12 bases between.

This clone was found a few times. The V call is TRBV14, the J call TRBJ2-5, with TRBD1 identical over 8 bases. V was clipped by 1 base and J by 5 bases; unmatched bases: 6. CDR1 and CDR2 (germline): SGHDN, FVKESK. This CDR3 contains 15 residues. The DNA for the CDR3 is TGTGCCAGCAGCCAAGCGGCAGGGGGCTGGGAGACCCAGTACTTC. Protein product: CASSQAAGGWETQYF.

This sequence joins TRBV6-2 or TRBV6-3 and TRBJ1-5; unclear D gene. Germline CDR1 reads MNHEY; CDR2 reads SVGEGT. The CDR3 spans 12 residues. Trimming shortened V by 4 bases and J by 7 bases, and 8 bases separated the two germline ends. The CDR3 DNA reads TGTGCCAGCAGTTCCGTAGTCCAGCCCCAGCATTTT. Protein sequence: CASSSVVQPQHF.

The chain uses TRBV25-1 and TRBJ2-7; possibly TRBD2 for D (6 bases). V was shortened by 8 bases and J by 2 bases, with 7 bases between the two germline ends. The CDR3 is 11 residues long. Germline V gives CDR1 MGHDK, CDR2 SYGVNS. The CDR3 DNA sequence: TGTGCCAGCCGGAGGGCCTACGAGCAGTACTTC. It specifies CASRRAYEQYF.

J is TRBJ1-2 and V is TRBV5-4, with 9 bases lining up with TRBD1. In germline, CDR1 is SGHNT, CDR2 YYREEE (reference sequence). The CDR3 is 15 amino acids. With 0 bases clipped from V and 5 bases from J, the junction kept 5 bases outside the gene matches. CDR3: CASSLAGQGFYGYTF. The CDR3 DNA is TGTGCCAGCAGCTTGGCGGGACAGGGCTTTTATGGCTACACCTTC.

The rearrangement joins TRBV7-8 to TRBJ2-7, with a possible D match to TRBD2 (5 bases). Trimming shortened V by 5 bases and J by 6 bases, and 17 bases separated the two germline ends. The CDR3 has 14 residues. Germline V gene sequence: CDR1 SGHVS, CDR2 FQNEAQ. The CDR3 protein is CASSPRTAPGEQYF. In DNA, the CDR3 is TGTGCCAGCAGCCCTAGGACTGCCCCGGGCGAGCAGTACTTC.

CDR3 protein: CASSYSSDSPLHF. The CDR3 nucleotides are TGTGCCAGCAGTTACTCTTCGGATTCACCCCTCCACTTT. The V and J genes are TRBV6-5 and TRBJ1-6, with D unclear. CDR3 length: 13 amino acids. CDR1 and CDR2 (germline): MNHEY, SVGAGI. Trimming pared 0 bases from V and 8 bases from J, leaving 5 bases between.

The chain joins TRBV12-2 to TRBJ2-2; the D call TRBD2 from the table was never checked on the DNA. TRBV12-2 is assigned pseudogene status. The CDR3 runs 17 residues. CDR3 DNA sequence: TGTGCAAGTCGCTCGCCGAGCGGCTATTTGAACACCGGGGAGCTGTTTTTT. Amino acids: CASRSPSGYLNTGELFF.

This clone showed up just once. The chain is built from TRBV19 and TRBJ2-5, with 11 bases identical to TRBD2. The CDR3 runs 16 residues. With 3 bases clipped from V and 5 bases from J, the junction kept 8 bases outside the gene matches. Germline V gives CDR1 LNHDA, CDR2 SQIVND (reference sequence). The CDR3 DNA reads as TGTGCCAGTAGTATTGTTAGCGGGGGGGCCGGGGAGACCCAGTACTTC. This encodes CASSIVSGGAGETQYF.